This record looks at one TCR beta chain sequence and its context. The target of this receptor is not known. Base qualities are not recorded, but no much larger clone differs from it by a single base. Trimming accounts for 2 bases at V and 5 bases at J, while the number of junction bases matched to no gene is 6. According to the germline V gene, CDR1 reads SGHDT and CDR2 reads YYEEEE. The CDR3 runs 14 amino acids, cysteine and phenylalanine included. Of the read, only the CDR3 DNA is kept; its 42 bases are in frame from base 1. The library came from the immunoSEQ multiplex PCR assay. As for how the authors treated the data: A statistical classification framework was built to diagnose cytomegalovirus status from the catalog of TCR beta chain sequences. TCRdb took this table from immuneACCESS and kept in-frame rearrangements with V and J called. Such tables lack part of the clones; where checked against another copy, unresolved V genes explain under half of the gap, and the rest is unexplained. That table supplies the V and J calls and clone size; D and trimming were determined from the DNA. In this sample the table shows tens of thousands of clones, approximately 94% of which occur a single time. The ten largest clonotypes hold less than 4.5% of the sample.

The data are from a study of cytomegalovirus exposure and HLA in healthy donors (dated by TCRdb to the late 2010s). Turning to the overall study: The approximately 710 repertoires of the first cohort and the roughly 120 validation repertoires were produced on the same platform, according to a later analysis. The aim of the study was to test whether cataloging public T cell receptors could identify signatures of past pathogen exposure. Besides the first cohort of roughly 660 subjects, a separate validation cohort made up of 120 different subjects was used. To predict cytomegalovirus infection status, the study combined high-throughput TCR immunosequencing, statistical association of individual TCRs with disease status, and machine learning. Beyond this particular receptor, the publication reports: The authors suggested that the approach could potentially be generalized to other disease states and immunological phenotypes. A few of the identified cytomegalovirus-associated TCR beta chains were confirmed in vitro to be specific for cytomegalovirus antigens. In both the original and validation cohorts, the classifier was reported to diagnose cytomegalovirus status with high specificity and sensitivity. In the study, some 180 TCR beta chains were listed as associated with cytomegalovirus. Across donors, most TCR sequences were observed very rarely, whereas some public TCRs were present in many individuals. All 120 or so repertoires were used to score co-occurrence in the validation cohort in a later analysis, because that analysis had no HLA typing for the cohort. Subsequent analysis determined that TCRs grouped into clusters in the first cohort also showed a tendency toward co-occurrence across the 90 to 150 validation repertoires, and 85% to 95% of cluster scores exceeded 0.

The donors belonged to the validation cohort of approximately 130 subjects, which was separate from the approximately 610-subject first cohort. The origin of this receptor is a man younger than 35 in good health and CMV-seropositive. The V and J genes are TRBV5-6 and TRBJ2-5, with 7 bases in between that match TRBD2. Sequenced input: PBMCs. The DNA is as follows: TGTGCCAGCAGCTTAGGTCCCGGGGGGGAGACCCAGTACTTC. Translation gives CASSLGPGGETQYF. With all but the CDR3 taken from the reference TRBV5-6 and TRBJ2-5 genes, the full variable domain is: DAGVTQSPTHLIKTRGQQVTLRCSPKSGHDTVSWYQQALGQGPQFIFQYYEEEERQRGNFPDRFSGHQFPNYSSELNVNALLLGDSALYLCASSLGPGGETQYFGPGTRLLVL.